A selection of T cell receptor beta chains follows, all from one sample in a study of technical replicates of blood from a handful of donors. Only in-frame clones appear in the TCRdb table, and some are missing; sequencing was by immunoSEQ multiplex PCR. The sample consists of some 83,000 clones, about 92% of them appearing once. The source material was T cells isolated from PBMCs. The receptors originated from a human donor in good health. Both conserved end residues are part of each CDR3. A D gene is named only where the DNA matches it firmly. Only part of the rows carry a size: once, few, many, or a class if the clone is expanded.

v_call	d_call	j_call	clone_size	cdr3_length	cdr3_nt	cdr3_aa
TRBV11-2	TRBD2	TRBJ2-5	.	18	TGTGCCAGCACCCTCCTTACGTGGGGTAGCGGGGGGATAGAGACCCAGTACTTC	CASTLLTWGSGGIETQYF
TRBV5-4	.	TRBJ2-5	.	15	TGTGCCAGCAGCTTATCCGACAGTATGAAACAGACCCAGTACTTC	CASSLSDSMKQTQYF
TRBV23-1	TRBD1	TRBJ1-5	.	17	TGCGCCAGCAGTCAAGACCCCAGGGGGCGCGTCAATCAGCCCCAGCATTTT	CASSQDPRGRVNQPQHF
TRBV5-1	TRBD1	TRBJ2-3	.	16	TGCGCCAGCAGCCACGGACAGGGGGCTTACAAGGATACGCAGTATTTT	CASSHGQGAYKDTQYF
TRBV28	TRBD2	TRBJ2-7	.	16	TGTGCCAGCACCTCAAGCCTAGCGGGAGGGTACTACGAGCAGTACTTC	CASTSSLAGGYYEQYF
TRBV28	.	TRBJ2-1	.	12	TGTGCCAGCAGTTTAGAGTGGAATGAGCAGTTCTTC	CASSLEWNEQFF
TRBV4-2	TRBD2	TRBJ2-2	.	17	TGTGCCAGCAGCCGGACCGCTAGCGGTTTTAACACCGGGGAGCTGTTTTTT	CASSRTASGFNTGELFF
TRBV4-1	.	TRBJ1-1	.	11	TGCGCCAGCTCAGTGAACACTGAAGCTTTCTTT	CASSVNTEAFF
TRBV18	.	TRBJ2-7	.	12	TGTGCCAGCTCACCGGGGGGAAGCGAGCAGTACTTC	CASSPGGSEQYF
TRBV27	TRBD1	TRBJ1-2	.	15	TGTGCCAGCAGTTTCACAGGGGCGGGCAACTATGGCTACACCTTC	CASSFTGAGNYGYTF
TRBV28	.	TRBJ1-5	.	15	TGTGCCAGCAGCCCCCCAGGGACTGAAGATCAGCCCCAGCATTTT	CASSPPGTEDQPQHF
TRBV4-2	.	TRBJ2-1	.	15	TGTGCCAGCAGCCAAGTACTAGTAGGGTTGAATGAGCAGTTCTTC	CASSQVLVGLNEQFF
TRBV10-2	.	TRBJ2-3	once	21	TGCGCCAGCAGTGCTTCCGACCACCTTTTACGACCGTTGCAGAGGGCAGATACGCAGTATTTT	CASSASDHLLRPLQRADTQYF
TRBV2	.	TRBJ2-5	once	12	TGTGCCAGCACGCCGCAAGCGGAGACCCAGTACTTC	CASTPQAETQYF
TRBV18	.	TRBJ2-3	.	17	TGTGCCAGCTCACCACCTGGAAAGGGGCAGATATCAGATACGCAGTATTTT	CASSPPGKGQISDTQYF
TRBV18	.	TRBJ2-1	.	13	TGTGCCAGCTCACCTTTAGAACAGGAGCTTATCCTCTTC	CASSPLEQELILF
TRBV6-5	TRBD2	TRBJ2-7	.	13	TGTGCCAGCAGTCCTAGCGGGAGGGGAGAGCAGTACTTC	CASSPSGRGEQYF
TRBV19	TRBD1	TRBJ2-1	.	15	TGTGCCAGTAGTGATCGGTGGGACAGGGAGGATGAGCAGTTCTTC	CASSDRWDREDEQFF
TRBV6-5	.	TRBJ2-7	.	13	TGTGCCAGCAGTTACGTCGCGGCCTACGAGCAGTACTTC	CASSYVAAYEQYF
TRBV10-3	TRBD1	TRBJ1-1	.	13	TGTGCCTTATCAAGGGGGCTGGGCACTGAAGCTTTCTTT	CALSRGLGTEAFF
TRBV6-1	.	TRBJ1-1	.	13	TGTGCCAGCAGTGAATCACCCATACGGGAAGCTTTCTTT	CASSESPIREAFF
TRBV5-8	.	TRBJ1-1	once	19	TGTGCCAGCAGCCGACATAATAGCGAGTTGGGGGCAGCGAACACTGAAGCTTTCTTT	CASSRHNSELGAANTEAFF
TRBV6-5	TRBD1	TRBJ2-7	.	13	TGTGCCAGCAGTTTGCAGGGGGCCTACGAGCAGTACTTC	CASSLQGAYEQYF
TRBV10-2	TRBD1	TRBJ1-4	once	14	TGCGCCAGCAGTGTGACAGGGTTTGATGAAAAACTGTTTTTT	CASSVTGFDEKLFF
TRBV2	.	TRBJ1-2	once	13	TGTGCCAGCAGTGACGGACTTCGGGGGGGCTACACCTTC	CASSDGLRGGYTF
TRBV4-1	TRBD2	TRBJ2-1	.	20	TGCGCCAGCAGCCAAGCACCTAGCGGGAGGACCGCTAAATACTACAATGAGCAGTTCTTC	CASSQAPSGRTAKYYNEQFF
TRBV5-4	TRBD1	TRBJ2-5	.	14	TGTGCCAGCAGCTTGGCGGGACAGGGTGAGACCCAGTACTTC	CASSLAGQGETQYF
TRBV5-1	TRBD2	TRBJ2-2	.	21	TGCGCCAGCAGCTTGGTAAGAGTAGCGGGAGGGCGCTTCGCGAACACCGGGGAGCTGTTTTTT	CASSLVRVAGGRFANTGELFF
TRBV27	.	TRBJ2-7	.	13	TGTGCCAGCAGTTTGGCAGGGGCCCACGAGCAGTACTTC	CASSLAGAHEQYF